The TCR beta chain described here comes from a study of tissue T cells after allogeneic stem cell transplantation. CDR1 and CDR2 (germline): KGHTA, FQNQQP. The CDR3 loop spans 14 amino acids. Repertoires were generated with immunoSEQ multiplex PCR, while TCRdb's copy carries only in-frame clones and drops some. The sample records roughly 6,800 clones, 50% being singletons. The time point was: mouse harvest day 7 after allogeneic transplant. Tail vein injection delivered 10^7 T-cell-depleted bone marrow cells and 10^6 splenic CD5+ T cells. This clone was seen only a few times. Gene names follow the mouse nomenclature. Read coverage stops 1 residue before the CDR3 terminus; the germline J gene supplies the remainder.

The sequence was obtained from a female BALB/c mouse given C57BL/6 T cells with graft-versus-host disease after an allogeneic hematopoietic cell transplant. The chain recombines TRBV23 with TRBJ2-2. The specimen was gut tissue. CDR3 region: CSSSQHANTGQLYF. The covered CDR3 bases are TGCTCCAGCAGTCAACATGCAAACACCGGGCAGCTCTAC.